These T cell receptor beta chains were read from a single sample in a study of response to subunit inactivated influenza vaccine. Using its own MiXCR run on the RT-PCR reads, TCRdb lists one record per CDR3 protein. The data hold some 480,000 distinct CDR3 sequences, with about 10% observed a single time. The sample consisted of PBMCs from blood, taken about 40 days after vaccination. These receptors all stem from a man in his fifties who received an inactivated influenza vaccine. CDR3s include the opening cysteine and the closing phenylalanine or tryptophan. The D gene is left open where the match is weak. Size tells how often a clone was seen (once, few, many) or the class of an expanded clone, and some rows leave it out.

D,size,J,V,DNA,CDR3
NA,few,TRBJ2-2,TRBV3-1,TGTGCCAGCAGCCAAGAGGGACATACGAACACCGGGGAGCTGTTTTTT,CASSQEGHTNTGELFF
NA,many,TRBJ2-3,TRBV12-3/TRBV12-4,TGTGCCAGCAGCTCAGGTCCCACGGGAGATACGCAGTATTTT,CASSSGPTGDTQYF
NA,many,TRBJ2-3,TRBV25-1,TGTGCCAGCAGTGATTGGTTGGGGACGCAGTATTTT,CASSDWLGTQYF
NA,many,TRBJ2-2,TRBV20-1,TGCAGTGGAAGGGACATCTACACCGGGGAGCTGTTTTTT,CSGRDIYTGELFF
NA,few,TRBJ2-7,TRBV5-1,TGCGCCAGCAGCCCGGATAGTCTTACGGGAGTCTACGAGCAGTACTTC,CASSPDSLTGVYEQYF
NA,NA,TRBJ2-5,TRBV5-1,TGCGCCAGCAGCTTGGGTCGGACGGAAGAGACCCAGTACTTC,CASSLGRTEETQYF
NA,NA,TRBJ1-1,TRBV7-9,TGTGGCAGCAGCTTATACAAAGTTGAAGCTTTCTTT,CGSSLYKVEAFF
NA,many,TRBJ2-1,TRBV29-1,TGCAGCGTTGGTTTAGTGGCACTTTACAATGAGCAGTTCTTC,CSVGLVALYNEQFF
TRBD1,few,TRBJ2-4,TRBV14,TGTGCCAGCAGCCTAACAGGGACAGGGGTCTGCTACTTC,CASSLTGTGVCYF
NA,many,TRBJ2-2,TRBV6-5,TGTGCCAGCAGTTACTCGCGTCAGCGGGTGCCCACCGGGGAGCTGTTTTTT,CASSYSRQRVPTGELFF
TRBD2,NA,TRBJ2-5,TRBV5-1,TGCGCCAGCAGCCCGGGACTAGCGGGCATCCAAGAGACCCAGTACTTC,CASSPGLAGIQETQYF
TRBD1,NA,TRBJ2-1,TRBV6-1,TGTGCCAGCAGGGCCCGGGACAGAGGAAACAATGAGCAGTTCTTC,CASRARDRGNNEQFF
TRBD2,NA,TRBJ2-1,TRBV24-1,TGTGCCACCAGTGGGCTAGCGGGGGGGCTAACCAATGAGCAGTTCTTC,CATSGLAGGLTNEQFF
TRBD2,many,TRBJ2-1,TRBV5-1,TGCGCCAGCGGATTAGCGGGAGCCTCGAGCTCCTACAATGAGCAGTTCTTC,CASGLAGASSSYNEQFF
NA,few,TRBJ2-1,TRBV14,TGTGCCAGCAGCCCAGTGTTACTAGGCGAGCAGTTCTTC,CASSPVLLGEQFF
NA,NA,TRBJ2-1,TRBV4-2,TGTGCCAGCAGCCCGGACATTTTAGGTGAGCAGTTCTTC,CASSPDILGEQFF
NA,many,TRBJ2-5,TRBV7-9,TGTGCCAGCAGCTTAGATCGGAAGACCCAGTACTTC,CASSLDRKTQYF
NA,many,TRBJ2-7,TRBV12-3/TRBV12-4,TGTGCCAGCACCTTTAGCGGTAAACCAGGAGAGCAGTACTTC,CASTFSGKPGEQYF
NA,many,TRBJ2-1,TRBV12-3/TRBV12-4,TGTGCCAGCAGTCCCCTCGATGAGCAGTTCTTC,CASSPLDEQFF
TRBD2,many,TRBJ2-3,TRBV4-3,TGCGCCAGCAGCCAGGGACTAGGTTTTCAAGATACGCAGTATTTT,CASSQGLGFQDTQYF
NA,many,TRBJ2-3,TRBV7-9,TGTGCCAGCAGCTTAAGGTTACTAGATACGCAGTATTTT,CASSLRLLDTQYF
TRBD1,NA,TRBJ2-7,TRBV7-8,TGTGCCAGCAGCTCGAGGGGACAGGCGGGCTACGAGCAGTACTTC,CASSSRGQAGYEQYF
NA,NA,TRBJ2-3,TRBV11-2,TGTGCCAGCAGCTCGAGGGACAGCACAGATACGCAGTATTTT,CASSSRDSTDTQYF
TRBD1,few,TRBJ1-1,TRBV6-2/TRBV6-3,TGTGCCAGCAGTTACGCGGGACAGGGTAAAGCTTTCTTT,CASSYAGQGKAFF
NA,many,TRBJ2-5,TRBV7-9,TGTGCCAGCAGCTTAGAAGTAGTGTTGGCCCAAGAGACCCAGTACTTC,CASSLEVVLAQETQYF
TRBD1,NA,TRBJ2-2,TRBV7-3,TGTGCCAGCAGCTTATTCAGGGGGCAATCCACCGGGGAGCTGTTTTTT,CASSLFRGQSTGELFF
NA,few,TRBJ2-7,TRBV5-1,TGCGCCAGCAGCTTGGCCCTCCGCGGGGACGAGCAGTACTTC,CASSLALRGDEQYF
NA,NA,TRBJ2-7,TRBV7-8,TGTGCCAGCAGCTTACAAGGGAACGAGCAGTACTTC,CASSLQGNEQYF
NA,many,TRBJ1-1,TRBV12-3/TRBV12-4,TGTGCCAGCAGTCCCACAGGGTCGGGCACTGAAGCTTTCTTT,CASSPTGSGTEAFF
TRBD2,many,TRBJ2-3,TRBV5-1,TGCGCCAGCAGCTTGTTGCGGGGGGACACAGATACGCAGTATTTT,CASSLLRGDTDTQYF
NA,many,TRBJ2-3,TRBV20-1,TGCAGTGCTAGAGATGCTAGCACAGATACGCAGTATTTT,CSARDASTDTQYF
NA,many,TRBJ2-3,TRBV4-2,TGTGCCAGCAGCCAAGATCTGATGAGCGAAGGTACGCAGTATTTT,CASSQDLMSEGTQYF
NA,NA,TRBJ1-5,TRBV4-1,TGCGCCAGCAGCCAACATCCCAATCAGCCCCAGCATTTT,CASSQHPNQPQHF
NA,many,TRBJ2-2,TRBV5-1,TGCGCCAGCAGCTCGGGTGAAACGAACACCGGGGAGCTGTTTTTT,CASSSGETNTGELFF
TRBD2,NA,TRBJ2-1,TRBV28,TGTGCCAGCCGAGGACTAGCGGGAGGGACTGAGCAGTTCTTC,CASRGLAGGTEQFF
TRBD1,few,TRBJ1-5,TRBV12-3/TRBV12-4,TGTGCCAGCAGAGACGGGACAGTCGGCAATCAGCCCCAGCATTTT,CASRDGTVGNQPQHF
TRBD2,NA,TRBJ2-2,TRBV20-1,TGCAGTGCTACCCGGGGGGGCGCCGGGGAGCTGTTTTTT,CSATRGGAGELFF
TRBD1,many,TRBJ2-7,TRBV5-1,TGCGCCAGCAGCATCCGGACAGGGGCCTACGAGCAGTACTTC,CASSIRTGAYEQYF
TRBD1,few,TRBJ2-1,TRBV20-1,TGCAGTGCTAGAGGGGAGGACAGGGGTTACAATGAGCAGTTCTTC,CSARGEDRGYNEQFF
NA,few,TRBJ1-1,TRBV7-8,TGTGCCAGCAGCTTACGGGTCGGGGCCCGGGGGACTGAAGCTTTCTTT,CASSLRVGARGTEAFF
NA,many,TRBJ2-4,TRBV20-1,TGCAGTTCCCTGGAGCCCCCCGCAAACATTCAGTACTTC,CSSLEPPANIQYF
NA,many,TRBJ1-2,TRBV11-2,TGTGCCAGCAGCCCGGCAAACCGGGCCTCCGGTGGCTACACCTTC,CASSPANRASGGYTF
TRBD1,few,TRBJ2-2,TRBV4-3,TGCGCCAGTAGAAGGGGGCCGGACACCGGGGAGCTGTTTTTT,CASRRGPDTGELFF
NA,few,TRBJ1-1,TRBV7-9,TGTGCCAGCAGCGTCCTAGGGAGCACTGAAGCTTTCTTT,CASSVLGSTEAFF
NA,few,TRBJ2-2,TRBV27,TGTGCCAGCAGACATAGAGTTTCGAACACCGGGGAGCTGTTTTTT,CASRHRVSNTGELFF
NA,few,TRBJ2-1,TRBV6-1,TGTGCCAGCAGCCCCGGGGAAGCGGCCTACAATGAGCAGTTCTTC,CASSPGEAAYNEQFF
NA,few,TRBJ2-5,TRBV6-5,TGTGCCAGCAGCCAGAGGCAGACCCAGTACTTC,CASSQRQTQYF
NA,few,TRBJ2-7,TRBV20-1,TGCAGTGCTCCTTGGACCGTCTCCTACGAGCAGTACTTC,CSAPWTVSYEQYF
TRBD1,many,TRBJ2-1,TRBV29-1,TGCAGCGTTGAAGGACAGGGGACGATCAATGAGCAGTTCTTC,CSVEGQGTINEQFF
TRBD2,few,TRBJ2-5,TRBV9,TGTGCCAGCAGCACGGTGGGACTAGACCAAGAGACCCAGTACTTC,CASSTVGLDQETQYF
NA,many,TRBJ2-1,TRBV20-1,TGCAGTGCTAGAGATTATCGCGGTAGCTCCTACAATGAGCAGTTCTTC,CSARDYRGSSYNEQFF